This TCR beta chain was retrieved from a study of T cells in Graves' hyperthyroidism and ophthalmopathy (dated by TCRdb to the late 2010s). Background for the entire study: Peripheral blood samples were taken at initial diagnosis, before any treatment was given. An independent validation cohort of some 18 hyperthyroidism patients and over 15 patients who later progressed to ophthalmopathy tested prospective prediction of ophthalmopathy. TCR V-J signatures able to tell the groups apart were searched for in a discovery cohort of approximately 95 patients, of whom over 40 had Graves' ophthalmopathy and around 57 had stable Graves' hyperthyroidism. The paper reports TCR Vbeta CDR3 sequencing of roughly 140 peripheral blood samples: 43 ophthalmopathy, over 70 hyperthyroidism and some 17 progressor patients. Thyroid tissue and blood T-cell repertoires from six Graves' hyperthyroidism patients were also compared in the study. Following sampling, methimazole starting at 30 mg daily was given to hyperthyroidism patients, and high-dose intravenous methylprednisolone was given to ophthalmopathy patients. The approximately 90 discovery patients were randomly split 7:3 into training and test sets. Overall study outcomes, separate from this receptor: In validation, the model predicted progression to ophthalmopathy a median of approximately 6.6 months before onset, with roughly 70% sensitivity and roughly 73% specificity. Sample size was not statistically predetermined, and investigators were not blinded to group allocation. Blood samples also contained most of the expanded thyroid clonotypes (frequency above 0.001), which suggests that blood repertoires may reflect thyroid immune responses. A 13 V-J signature model separated ophthalmopathy from stable hyperthyroidism, with nearly 90% sensitivity and about 81% specificity in cross-validation and 80%/75% in testing.

With respect to this clonotype: The antigen it binds to is not known. No base quality information exists; no much larger clone differs at one position.

Amplification of TCR beta CDR3 regions was carried out from RNA transcripts. The TCR CDR3 was subjected to a first round of RT-PCR using the HTBI primer set and the Qiagen OneStep RT-PCR kit. A second multiplex PCR round built the libraries, followed by size selection and purification. Paired-end sequencing of the libraries was performed with 100 bp reads on an Illumina HiSeq2000. For the original study's pipeline: SOAPnuke was used to process the raw data, throwing out any read that contained adapters or uncalled bases, had a mean Phred below 15, or lacked an exact constant-primer or identifier match. High-quality paired reads were merged with COPE v1.2.5, and unique nucleotide sequences were defined as clonotypes. MiTCR v1.1 was used to align the clonotypes against IMGT TRBV, TRBD and TRBJ reference segments. The analysis was restricted to V-J combinations with a frequency above 0.0001, which together covered 99.2% of the repertoires. A TCS score was defined as the ratio between F50 (clonal expansion) and ExV (chaos), using BLOSUM62-based TCRdist between CDR3 peptides within each V-J. Welch's t-statistics and random forest reduced just over 500 V-J features to roughly 13, which were used in a naive Bayes classifier (R e1071). Using fastp at Q25 and MiXCR, TCRdb reprocessed the public reads and kept productive beta chains. Entries that share a CDR3 protein sequence are merged under the most common genes and DNA. TCRdb assigned the V and J calls; the authors' analysis was not used. The sample contains about 480,000 distinct CDR3 sequences, roughly an eighth of them found a single time. The top ten constitute 15% to 20% of the sample.

Reading from cysteine to phenylalanine, the CDR3 counts 13 amino acids. The read is trimmed to its CDR3 DNA, 39 bases read in frame from base 1. As encoded in the germline V gene, CDR1 is SGHDN while CDR2 is FVKESK. V gives up 1 base and J gives up 10 bases, and the segment between their germline ends measures 11 bases. Stable Graves' hyperthyroidism was defined as the absence of progression to ophthalmopathy over 18 months of follow-up. Hyperthyroidism patients were aged 18 to 65 years and newly diagnosed, with disease duration of less than 2 months. Any patient with an uncontrolled infection, another autoimmune disease, pregnancy or lactation was excluded. Diagnoses were based on clinical symptoms, serum thyroxine and TRAb, thyroid ultrasound and orbital computed tomography. PBMCs were separated from roughly 9.3 ml of fresh peripheral blood using Ficoll-Paque density gradient centrifugation. Trizol reagent was used to extract total RNA, and RNA quality was then checked on an Agilent 2100 Bioanalyzer.

The material sequenced was blood. Recombination joined TRBV14 with TRBJ2-1; a confident D gene designation cannot be given. The sequence was obtained from a woman younger than 30 with Graves' hyperthyroidism. The DNA sequence is TGTGCCAGCAGCCAAGTTGGGCGTGGGGAGCAGTTCTTC. This sequence encodes CASSQVGRGEQFF.